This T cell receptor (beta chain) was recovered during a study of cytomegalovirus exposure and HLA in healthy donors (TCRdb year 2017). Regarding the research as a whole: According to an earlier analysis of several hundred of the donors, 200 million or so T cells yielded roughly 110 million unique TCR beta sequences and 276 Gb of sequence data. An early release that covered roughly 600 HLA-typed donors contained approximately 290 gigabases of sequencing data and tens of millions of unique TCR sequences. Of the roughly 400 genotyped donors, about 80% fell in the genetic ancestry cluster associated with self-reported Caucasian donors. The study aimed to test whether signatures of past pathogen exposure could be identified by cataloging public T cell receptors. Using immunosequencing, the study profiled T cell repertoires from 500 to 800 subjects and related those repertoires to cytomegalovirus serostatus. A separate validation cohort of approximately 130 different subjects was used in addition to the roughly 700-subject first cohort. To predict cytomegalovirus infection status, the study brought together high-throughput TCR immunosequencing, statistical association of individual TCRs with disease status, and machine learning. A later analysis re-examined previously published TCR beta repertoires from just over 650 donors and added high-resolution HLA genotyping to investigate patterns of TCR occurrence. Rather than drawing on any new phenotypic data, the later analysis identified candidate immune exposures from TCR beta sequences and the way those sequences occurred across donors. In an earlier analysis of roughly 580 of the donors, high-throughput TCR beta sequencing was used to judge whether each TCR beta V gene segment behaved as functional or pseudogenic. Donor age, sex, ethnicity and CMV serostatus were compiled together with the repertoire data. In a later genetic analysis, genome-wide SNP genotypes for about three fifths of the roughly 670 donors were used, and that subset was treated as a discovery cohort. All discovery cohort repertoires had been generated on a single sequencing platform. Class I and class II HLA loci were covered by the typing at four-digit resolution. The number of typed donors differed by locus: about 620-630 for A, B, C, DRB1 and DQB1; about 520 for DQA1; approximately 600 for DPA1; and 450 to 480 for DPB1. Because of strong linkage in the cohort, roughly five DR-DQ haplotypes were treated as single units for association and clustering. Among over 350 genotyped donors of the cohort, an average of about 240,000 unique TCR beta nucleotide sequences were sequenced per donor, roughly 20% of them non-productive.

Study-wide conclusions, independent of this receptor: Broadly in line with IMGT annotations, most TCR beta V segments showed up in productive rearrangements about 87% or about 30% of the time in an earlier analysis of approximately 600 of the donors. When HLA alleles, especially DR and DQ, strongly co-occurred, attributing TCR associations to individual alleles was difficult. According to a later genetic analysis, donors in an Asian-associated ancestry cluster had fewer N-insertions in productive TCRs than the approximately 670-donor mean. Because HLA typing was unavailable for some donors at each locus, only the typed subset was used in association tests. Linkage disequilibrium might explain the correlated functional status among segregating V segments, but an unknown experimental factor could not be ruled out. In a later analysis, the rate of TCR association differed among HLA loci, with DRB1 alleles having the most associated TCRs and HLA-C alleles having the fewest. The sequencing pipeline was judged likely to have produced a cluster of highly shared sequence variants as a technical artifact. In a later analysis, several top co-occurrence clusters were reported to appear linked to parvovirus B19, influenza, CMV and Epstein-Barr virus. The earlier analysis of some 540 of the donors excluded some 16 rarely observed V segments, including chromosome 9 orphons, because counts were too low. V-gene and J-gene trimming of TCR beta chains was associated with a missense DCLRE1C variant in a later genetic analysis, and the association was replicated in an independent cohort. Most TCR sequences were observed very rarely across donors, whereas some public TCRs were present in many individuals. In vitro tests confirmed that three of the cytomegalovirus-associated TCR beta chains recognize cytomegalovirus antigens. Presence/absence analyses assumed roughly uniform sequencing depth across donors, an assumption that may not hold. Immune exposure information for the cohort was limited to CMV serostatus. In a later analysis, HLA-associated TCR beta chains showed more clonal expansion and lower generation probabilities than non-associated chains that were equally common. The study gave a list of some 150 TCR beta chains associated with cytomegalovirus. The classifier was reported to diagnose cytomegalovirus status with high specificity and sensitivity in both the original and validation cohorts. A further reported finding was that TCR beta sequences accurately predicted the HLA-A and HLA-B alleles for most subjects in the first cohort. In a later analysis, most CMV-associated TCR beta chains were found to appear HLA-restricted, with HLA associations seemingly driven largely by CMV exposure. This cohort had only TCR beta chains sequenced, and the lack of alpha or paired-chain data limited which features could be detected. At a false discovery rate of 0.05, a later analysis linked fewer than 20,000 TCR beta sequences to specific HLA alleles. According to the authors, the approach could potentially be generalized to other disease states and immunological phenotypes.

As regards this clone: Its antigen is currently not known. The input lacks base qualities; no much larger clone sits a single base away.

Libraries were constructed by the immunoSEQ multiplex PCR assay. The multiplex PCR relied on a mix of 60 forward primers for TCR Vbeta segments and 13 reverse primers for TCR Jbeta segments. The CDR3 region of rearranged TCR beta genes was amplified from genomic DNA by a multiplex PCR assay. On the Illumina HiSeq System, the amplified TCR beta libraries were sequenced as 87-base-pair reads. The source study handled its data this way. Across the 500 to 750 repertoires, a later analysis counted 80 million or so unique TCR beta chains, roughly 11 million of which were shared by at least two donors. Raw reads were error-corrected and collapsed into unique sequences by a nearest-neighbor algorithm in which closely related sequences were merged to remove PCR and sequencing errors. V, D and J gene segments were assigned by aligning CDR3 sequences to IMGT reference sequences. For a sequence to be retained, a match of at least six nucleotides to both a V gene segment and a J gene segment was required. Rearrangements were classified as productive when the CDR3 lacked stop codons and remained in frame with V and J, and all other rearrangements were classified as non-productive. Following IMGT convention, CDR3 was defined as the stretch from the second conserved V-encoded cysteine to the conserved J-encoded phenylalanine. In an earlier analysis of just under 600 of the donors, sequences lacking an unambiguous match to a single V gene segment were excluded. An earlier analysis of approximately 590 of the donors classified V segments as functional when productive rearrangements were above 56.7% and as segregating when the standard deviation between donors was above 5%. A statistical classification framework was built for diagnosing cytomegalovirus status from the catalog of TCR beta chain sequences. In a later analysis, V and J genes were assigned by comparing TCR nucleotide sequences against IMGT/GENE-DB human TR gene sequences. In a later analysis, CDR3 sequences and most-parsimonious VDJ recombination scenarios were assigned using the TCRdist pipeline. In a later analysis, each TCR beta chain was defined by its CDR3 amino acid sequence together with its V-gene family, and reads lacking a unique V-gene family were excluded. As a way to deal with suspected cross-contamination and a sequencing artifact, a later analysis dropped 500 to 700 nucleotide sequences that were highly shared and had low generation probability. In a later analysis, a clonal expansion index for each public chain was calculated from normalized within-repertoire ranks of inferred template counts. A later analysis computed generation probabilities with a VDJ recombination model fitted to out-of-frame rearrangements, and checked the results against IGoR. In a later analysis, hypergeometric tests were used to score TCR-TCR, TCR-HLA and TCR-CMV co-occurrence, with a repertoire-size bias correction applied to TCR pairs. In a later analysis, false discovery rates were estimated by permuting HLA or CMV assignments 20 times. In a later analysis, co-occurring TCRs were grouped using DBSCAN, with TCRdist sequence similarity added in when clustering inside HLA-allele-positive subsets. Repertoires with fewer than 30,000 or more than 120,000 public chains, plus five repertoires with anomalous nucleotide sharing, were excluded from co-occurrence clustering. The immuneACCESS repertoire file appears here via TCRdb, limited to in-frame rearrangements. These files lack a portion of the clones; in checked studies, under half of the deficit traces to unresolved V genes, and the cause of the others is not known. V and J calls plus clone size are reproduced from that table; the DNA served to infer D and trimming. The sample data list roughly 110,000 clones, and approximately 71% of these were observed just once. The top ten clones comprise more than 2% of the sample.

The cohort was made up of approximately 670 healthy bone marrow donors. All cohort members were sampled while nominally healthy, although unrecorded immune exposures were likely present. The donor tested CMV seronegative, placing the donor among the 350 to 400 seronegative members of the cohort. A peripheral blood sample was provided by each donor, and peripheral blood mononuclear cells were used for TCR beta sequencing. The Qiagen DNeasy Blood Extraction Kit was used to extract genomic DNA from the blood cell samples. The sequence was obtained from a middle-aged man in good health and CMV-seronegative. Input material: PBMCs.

The nucleotide sequence reads as follows: TGTGCCAGCAGCCAAACACTATTATGGACGGGAAACACTGAAGCTTTCTTT. This translates into CASSQTLLWTGNTEAFF. The chain uses TRBV5-4 and TRBJ1-1; the D gene cannot be resolved reliably. CDR1 SGHNT and CDR2 YYREEE were looked up in the germline V gene (reference sequence). Spanning cysteine to phenylalanine, the CDR3 consists of 17 amino acids. Here the CDR3 DNA is all that survives: 51 bases in frame from base 1. The junction shows trimming of 4 bases on V and 2 bases on J, plus 21 bases between the germline ends.